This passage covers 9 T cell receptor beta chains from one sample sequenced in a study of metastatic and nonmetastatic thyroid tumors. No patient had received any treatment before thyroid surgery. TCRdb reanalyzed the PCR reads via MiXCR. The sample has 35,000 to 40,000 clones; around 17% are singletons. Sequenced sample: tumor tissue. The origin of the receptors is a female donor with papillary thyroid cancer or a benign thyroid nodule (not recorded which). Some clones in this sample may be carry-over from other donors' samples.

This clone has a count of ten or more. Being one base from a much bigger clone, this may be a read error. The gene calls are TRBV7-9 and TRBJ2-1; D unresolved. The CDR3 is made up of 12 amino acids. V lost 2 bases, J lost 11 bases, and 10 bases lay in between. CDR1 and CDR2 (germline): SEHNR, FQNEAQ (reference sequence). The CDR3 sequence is CASSLPKMKQFF. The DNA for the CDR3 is TGTGCCAGCAGCTTACCCAAGATGAAGCAGTTCTTC.

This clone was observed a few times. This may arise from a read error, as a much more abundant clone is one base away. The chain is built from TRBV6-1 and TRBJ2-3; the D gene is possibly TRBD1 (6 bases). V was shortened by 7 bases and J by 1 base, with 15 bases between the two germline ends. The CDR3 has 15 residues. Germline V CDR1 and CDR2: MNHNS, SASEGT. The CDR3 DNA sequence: TGTGCCAGCAACCACGACAGGTCCCGCACAGATACGCAGTATTTT. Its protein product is CASNHDRSRTDTQYF.

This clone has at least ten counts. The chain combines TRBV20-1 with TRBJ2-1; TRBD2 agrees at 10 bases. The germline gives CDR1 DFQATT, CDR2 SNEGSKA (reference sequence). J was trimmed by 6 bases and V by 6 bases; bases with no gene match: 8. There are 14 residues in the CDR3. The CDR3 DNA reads TGCAGTGCCCAAGCTAGCGGGAGTTCCAATGAGCAGTTCTTC. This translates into CSAQASGSSNEQFF.

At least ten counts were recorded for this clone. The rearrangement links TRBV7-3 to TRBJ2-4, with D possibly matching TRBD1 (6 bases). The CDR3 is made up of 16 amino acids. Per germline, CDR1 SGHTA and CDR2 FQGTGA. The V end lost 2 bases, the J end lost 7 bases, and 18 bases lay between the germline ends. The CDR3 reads CASSLSGTGRGNIQYF. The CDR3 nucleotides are TGTGCCAGCAGCTTATCGGGCACAGGGCGAGGGAACATTCAGTACTTC.

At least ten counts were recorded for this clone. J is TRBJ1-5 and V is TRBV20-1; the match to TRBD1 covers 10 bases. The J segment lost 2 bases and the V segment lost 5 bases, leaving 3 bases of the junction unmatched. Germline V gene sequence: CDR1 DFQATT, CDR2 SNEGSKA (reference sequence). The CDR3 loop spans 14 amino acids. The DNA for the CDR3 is TGCAGTGCTCTAGGGACAGGGGGCAATCAGCCCCAGCATTTT. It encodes CSALGTGGNQPQHF.

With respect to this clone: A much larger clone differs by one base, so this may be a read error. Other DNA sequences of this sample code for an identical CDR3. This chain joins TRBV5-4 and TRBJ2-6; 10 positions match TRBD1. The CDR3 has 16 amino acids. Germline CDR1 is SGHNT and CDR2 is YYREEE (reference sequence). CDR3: CASSLGTGAGANVLTF. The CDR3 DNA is TGCGCCAGCAGCTTGGGGACAGGGGCTGGGGCCAACGTCCTGACTTTC.

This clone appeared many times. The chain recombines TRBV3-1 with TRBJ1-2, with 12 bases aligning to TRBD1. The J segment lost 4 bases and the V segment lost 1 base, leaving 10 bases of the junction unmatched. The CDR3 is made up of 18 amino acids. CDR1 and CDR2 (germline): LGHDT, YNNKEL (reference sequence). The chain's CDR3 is CASSQAGTGGGPLYGYTF. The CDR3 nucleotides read TGTGCCAGCAGCCAAGCTGGGACAGGGGGCGGCCCCCTCTATGGCTACACCTTC.

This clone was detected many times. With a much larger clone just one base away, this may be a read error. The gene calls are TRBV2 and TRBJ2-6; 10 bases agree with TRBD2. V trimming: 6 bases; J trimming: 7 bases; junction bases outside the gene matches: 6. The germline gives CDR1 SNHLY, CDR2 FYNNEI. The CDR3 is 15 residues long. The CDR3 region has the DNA TGTGCCAGCAGAGCTAGCGGGAGTACCGCCAACGTCCTGACTTTC. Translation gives CASRASGSTANVLTF. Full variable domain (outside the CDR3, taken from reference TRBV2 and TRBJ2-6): EPEVTQTPSHQVTQMGQEVILRCVPISNHLYFYWYRQILGQKVEFLVSFYNNEISEKSEIFDDQFSVERPDGSNFTLKIRSTKLEDSAMYFCASRASGSTANVLTFGAGSRLTVL.

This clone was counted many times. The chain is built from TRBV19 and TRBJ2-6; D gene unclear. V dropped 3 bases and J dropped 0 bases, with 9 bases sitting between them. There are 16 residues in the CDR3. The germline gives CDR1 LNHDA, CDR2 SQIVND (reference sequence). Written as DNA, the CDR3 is TGTGCCAGTAGTATTGGGTCTAACTCTGGGGCCAACGTCCTGACTTTC. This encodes CASSIGSNSGANVLTF.